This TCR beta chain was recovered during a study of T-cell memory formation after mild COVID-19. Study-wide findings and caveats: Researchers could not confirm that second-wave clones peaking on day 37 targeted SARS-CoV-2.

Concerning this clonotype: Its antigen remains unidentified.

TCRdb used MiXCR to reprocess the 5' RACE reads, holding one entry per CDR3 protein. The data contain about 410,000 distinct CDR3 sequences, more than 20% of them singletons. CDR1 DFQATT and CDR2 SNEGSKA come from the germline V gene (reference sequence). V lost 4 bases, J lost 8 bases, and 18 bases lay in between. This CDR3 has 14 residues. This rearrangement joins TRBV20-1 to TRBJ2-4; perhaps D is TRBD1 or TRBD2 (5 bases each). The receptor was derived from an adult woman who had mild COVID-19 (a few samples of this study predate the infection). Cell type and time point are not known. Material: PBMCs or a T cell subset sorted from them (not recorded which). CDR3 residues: CSAKGRPSHDIQYF. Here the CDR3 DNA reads TGCAGTGCTAAGGGACGGCCTAGCCATGACATTCAGTACTTC.